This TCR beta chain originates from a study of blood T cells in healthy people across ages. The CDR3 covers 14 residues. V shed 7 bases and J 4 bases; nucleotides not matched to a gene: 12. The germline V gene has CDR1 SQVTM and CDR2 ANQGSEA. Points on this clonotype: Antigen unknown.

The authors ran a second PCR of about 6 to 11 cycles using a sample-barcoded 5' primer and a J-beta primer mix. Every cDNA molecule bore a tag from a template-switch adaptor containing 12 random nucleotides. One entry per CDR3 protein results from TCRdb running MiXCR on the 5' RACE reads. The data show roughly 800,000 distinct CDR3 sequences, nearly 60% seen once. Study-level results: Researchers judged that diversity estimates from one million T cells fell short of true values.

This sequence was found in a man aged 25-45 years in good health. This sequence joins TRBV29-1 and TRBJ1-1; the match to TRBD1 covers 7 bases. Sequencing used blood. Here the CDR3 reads CSARPGGGGTEAFF. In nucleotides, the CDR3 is TGCAGCGCCAGGCCAGGGGGAGGGGGCACTGAAGCTTTCTTT.